This note documents a single T cell receptor (beta chain) sequence. Trimming removed 8 bases from V and 5 bases from J, with 9 bases in between. From germline, CDR1 is MNHEY and CDR2 SVGAGI. This CDR3 has 11 amino acids. Sequencing was performed with immunoSEQ multiplex PCR; in TCRdb, only in-frame clones are kept and a portion is missing. Of over 45,000 clones listed, 79% are singletons. These data originate in a study of OX40 agonist ivuxolimab in advanced cancers. The rearrangement uses TRBV6-5 and TRBJ2-5; D not resolved. This TCR derives from an adult with an advanced solid tumor such as melanoma, head and neck, liver or kidney cancer. The starting material was CD4+ or CD8+ T cells sorted from blood, obtained in a trial of the OX40 agonist ivuxolimab. The CDR3 DNA reads as TGTGCCAGCTCGGGTCGGGAGACCCAGTACTTC. Its protein is CASSGRETQYF.